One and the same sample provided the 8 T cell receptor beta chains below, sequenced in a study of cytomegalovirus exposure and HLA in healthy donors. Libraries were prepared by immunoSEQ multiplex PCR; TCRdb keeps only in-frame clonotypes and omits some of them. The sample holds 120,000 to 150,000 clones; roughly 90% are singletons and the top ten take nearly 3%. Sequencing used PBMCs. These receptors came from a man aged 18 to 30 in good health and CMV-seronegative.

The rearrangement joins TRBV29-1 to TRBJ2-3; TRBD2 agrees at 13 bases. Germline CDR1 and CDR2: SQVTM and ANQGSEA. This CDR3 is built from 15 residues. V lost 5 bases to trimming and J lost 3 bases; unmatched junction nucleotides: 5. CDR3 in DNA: TGCAGCGTTCAAAGGACTAGCGGGAGTACAGATACGCAGTATTTT. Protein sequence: CSVQRTSGSTDTQYF.

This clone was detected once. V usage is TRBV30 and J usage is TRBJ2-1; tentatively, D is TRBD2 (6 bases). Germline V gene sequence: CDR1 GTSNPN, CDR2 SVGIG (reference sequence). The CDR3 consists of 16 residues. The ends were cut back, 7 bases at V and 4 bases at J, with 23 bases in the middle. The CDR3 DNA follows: TGTGCCTTAATCCCCACAACTAGCTACTCGTACAATGAGCAGTTCTTC. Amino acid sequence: CALIPTTSYSYNEQFF.

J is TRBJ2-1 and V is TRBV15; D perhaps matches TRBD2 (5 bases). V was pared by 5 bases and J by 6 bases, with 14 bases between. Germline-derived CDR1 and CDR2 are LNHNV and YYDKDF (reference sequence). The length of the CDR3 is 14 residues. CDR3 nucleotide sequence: TGTGCCACCAGCCCCCGAGGGTTGGGCAATGAGCAGTTCTTC. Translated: CATSPRGLGNEQFF. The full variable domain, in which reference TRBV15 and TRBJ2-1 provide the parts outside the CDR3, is DAMVIQNPRYQVTQFGKPVTLSCSQTLNHNVMYWYQQKSSQAPKLLFHYYDKDFNNEADTPDNFQSRRPNTSFCFLDIRSPGLGDTAMYLCATSPRGLGNEQFFGPGTRLTVL.

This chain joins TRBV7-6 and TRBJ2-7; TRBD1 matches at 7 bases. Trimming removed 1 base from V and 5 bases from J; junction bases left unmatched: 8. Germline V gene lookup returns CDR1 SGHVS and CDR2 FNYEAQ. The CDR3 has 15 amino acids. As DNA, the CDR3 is TGTGCCAGCAGCTTAGTTCCAGGGGGAAGCAACGAGCAGTACTTC. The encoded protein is CASSLVPGGSNEQYF.

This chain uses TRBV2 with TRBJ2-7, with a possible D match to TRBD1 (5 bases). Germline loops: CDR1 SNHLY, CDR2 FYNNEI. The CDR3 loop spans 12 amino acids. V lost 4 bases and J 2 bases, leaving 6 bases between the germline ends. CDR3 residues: CASSGTTYEQYF. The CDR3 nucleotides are TGTGCCAGCAGTGGGACAACCTACGAGCAGTACTTC.

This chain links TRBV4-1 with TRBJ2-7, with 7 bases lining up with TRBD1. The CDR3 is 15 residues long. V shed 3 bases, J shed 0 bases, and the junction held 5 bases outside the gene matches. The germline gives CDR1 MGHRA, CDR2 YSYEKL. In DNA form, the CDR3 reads TGCGCCAGCAGCCAGGCTTGGACAGGCTCCTACGAGCAGTACTTC. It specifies CASSQAWTGSYEQYF.

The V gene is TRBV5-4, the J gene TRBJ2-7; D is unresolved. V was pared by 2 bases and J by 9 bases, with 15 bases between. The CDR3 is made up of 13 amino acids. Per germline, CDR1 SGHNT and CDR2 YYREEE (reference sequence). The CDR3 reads CASSFGSTDGQYF. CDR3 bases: TGTGCCAGCAGCTTCGGGTCGACTGACGGGCAGTACTTC.

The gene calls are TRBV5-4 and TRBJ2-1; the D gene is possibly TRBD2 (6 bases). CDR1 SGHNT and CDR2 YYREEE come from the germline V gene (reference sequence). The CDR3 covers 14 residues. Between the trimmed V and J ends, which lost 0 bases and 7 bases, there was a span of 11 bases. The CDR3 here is CASSLVAGPNEQFF. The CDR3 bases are TGTGCCAGCAGCTTGGTGGCGGGACCGAATGAGCAGTTCTTC.